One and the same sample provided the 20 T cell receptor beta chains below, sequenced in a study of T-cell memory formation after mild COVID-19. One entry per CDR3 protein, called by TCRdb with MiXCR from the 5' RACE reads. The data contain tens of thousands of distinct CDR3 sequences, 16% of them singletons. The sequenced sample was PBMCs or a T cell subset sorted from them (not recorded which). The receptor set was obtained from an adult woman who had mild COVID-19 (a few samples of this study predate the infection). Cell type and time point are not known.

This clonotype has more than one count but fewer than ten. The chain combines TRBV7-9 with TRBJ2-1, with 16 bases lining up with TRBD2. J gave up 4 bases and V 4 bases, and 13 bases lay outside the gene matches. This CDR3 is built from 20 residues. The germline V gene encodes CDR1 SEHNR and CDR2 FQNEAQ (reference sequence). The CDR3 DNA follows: TGTGCCAGCAGCTCCCTCGGTTCGGGACTAGCGGGAGGGTATTACAATGAGCAGTTCTTC. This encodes CASSSLGSGLAGGYYNEQFF. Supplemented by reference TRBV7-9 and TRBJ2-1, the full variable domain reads DTGVSQNPRHKITKRGQNVTFRCDPISEHNRLYWYRQTLGQGPEFLTYFQNEAQLEKSRLLSDRFSAERPKGSFSTLEIQRTEQGDSAMYLCASSSLGSGLAGGYYNEQFFGPGTRLTVL.

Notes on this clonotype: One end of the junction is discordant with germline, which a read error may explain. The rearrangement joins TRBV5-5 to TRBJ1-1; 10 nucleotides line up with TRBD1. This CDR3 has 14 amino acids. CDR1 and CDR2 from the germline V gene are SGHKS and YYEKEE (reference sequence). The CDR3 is CASSLGQGLTEAFF. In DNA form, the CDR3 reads TGTGCCAGCAGTTTGGGACAGGGGTTAACTGAAGCTTTCTTT. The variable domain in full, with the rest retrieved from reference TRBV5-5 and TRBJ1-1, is DAGVTQSPTHLIKTRGQQVTLRCSPISGHKSVSWYQQVLGQGPQFIFQYYEKEERGRGNFPDRFSARQFPNYSSELNVNALLLGDSALYLCASSLGQGLTEAFFGQGTRLTVV.

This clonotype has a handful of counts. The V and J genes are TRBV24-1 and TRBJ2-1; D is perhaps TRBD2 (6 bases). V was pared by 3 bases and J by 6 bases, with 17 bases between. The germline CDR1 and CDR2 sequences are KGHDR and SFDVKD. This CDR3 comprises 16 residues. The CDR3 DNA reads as TGTGCCACCAGTGATAGTAGCGGTGGGCGCTTCAATGAGCAGTTCTTC. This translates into CATSDSSGGRFNEQFF.

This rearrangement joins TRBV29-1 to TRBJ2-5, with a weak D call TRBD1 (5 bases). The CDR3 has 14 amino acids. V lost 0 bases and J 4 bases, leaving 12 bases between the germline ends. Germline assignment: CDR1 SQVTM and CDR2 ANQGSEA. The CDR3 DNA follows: TGCAGCGTTGAAGATCAGGGCAGAATAGAGACCCAGTACTTC. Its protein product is CSVEDQGRIETQYF.

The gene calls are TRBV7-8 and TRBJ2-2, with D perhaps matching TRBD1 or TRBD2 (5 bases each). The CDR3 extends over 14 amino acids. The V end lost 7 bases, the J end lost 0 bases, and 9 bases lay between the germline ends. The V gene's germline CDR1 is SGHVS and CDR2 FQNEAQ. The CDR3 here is CASNRDANTGELFF. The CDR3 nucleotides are TGTGCCAGCAACCGGGACGCGAACACCGGGGAGCTGTTTTTT.

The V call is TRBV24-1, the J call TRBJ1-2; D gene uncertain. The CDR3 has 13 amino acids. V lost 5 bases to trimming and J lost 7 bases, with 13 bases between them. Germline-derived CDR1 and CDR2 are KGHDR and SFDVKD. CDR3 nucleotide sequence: TGTGCCACCAGTGGTCGGTGGACGAGTGGCTACACCTTC. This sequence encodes CATSGRWTSGYTF.

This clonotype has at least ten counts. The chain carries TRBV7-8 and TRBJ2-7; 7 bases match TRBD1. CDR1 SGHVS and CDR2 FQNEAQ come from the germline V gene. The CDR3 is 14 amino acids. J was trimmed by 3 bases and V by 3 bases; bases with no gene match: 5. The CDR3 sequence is CASSFRGNSYEQYF. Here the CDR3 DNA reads TGTGCCAGCAGCTTCAGGGGGAATAGCTACGAGCAGTACTTC.

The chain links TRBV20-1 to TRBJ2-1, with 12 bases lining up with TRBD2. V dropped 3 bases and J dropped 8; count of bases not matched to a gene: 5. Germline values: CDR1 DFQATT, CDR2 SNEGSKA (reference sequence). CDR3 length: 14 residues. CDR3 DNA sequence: TGCAGTGCTAGCCTAGCGGGGGGGCCCTATGAGCAGTTCTTC. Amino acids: CSASLAGGPYEQFF.

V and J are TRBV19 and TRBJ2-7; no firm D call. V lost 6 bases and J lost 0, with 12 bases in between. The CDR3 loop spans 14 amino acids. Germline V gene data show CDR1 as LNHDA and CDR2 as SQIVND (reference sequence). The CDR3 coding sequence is TGTGCCAGTAGCGCTACCTCGAGCTCCTACGAGCAGTACTTC. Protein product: CASSATSSSYEQYF.

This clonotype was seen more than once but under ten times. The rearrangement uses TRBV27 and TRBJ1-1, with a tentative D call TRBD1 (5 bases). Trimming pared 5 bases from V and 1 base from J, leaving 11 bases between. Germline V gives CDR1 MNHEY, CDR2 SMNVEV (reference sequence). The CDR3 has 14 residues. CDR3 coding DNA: TGTGCCAGCAGTGCACTAACAGGGAACACTGAAGCTTTCTTT. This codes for CASSALTGNTEAFF.

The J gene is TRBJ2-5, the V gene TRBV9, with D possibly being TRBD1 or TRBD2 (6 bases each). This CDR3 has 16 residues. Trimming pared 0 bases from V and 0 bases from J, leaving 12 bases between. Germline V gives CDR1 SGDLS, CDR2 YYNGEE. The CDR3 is CASSVEGGSYQETQYF. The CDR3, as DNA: TGTGCCAGCAGCGTAGAGGGGGGCTCGTACCAAGAGACCCAGTACTTC.

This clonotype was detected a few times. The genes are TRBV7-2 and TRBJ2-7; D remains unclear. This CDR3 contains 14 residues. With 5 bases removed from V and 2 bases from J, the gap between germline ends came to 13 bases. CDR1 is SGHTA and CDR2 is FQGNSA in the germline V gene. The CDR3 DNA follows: TGTGCCAGCAGCCGTACGACAAGCACCTACGAGCAGTACTTC. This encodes CASSRTTSTYEQYF.

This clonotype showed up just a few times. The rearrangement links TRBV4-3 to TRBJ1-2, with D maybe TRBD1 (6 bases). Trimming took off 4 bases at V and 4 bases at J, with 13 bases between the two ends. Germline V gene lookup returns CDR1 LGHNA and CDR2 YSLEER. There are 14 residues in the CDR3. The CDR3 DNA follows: TGCGCCAGCAGCCCCGAGCAGGGGACCTATGGCTACACCTTC. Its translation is CASSPEQGTYGYTF.

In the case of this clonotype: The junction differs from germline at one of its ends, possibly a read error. This chain's CDR3 is CATSDALGQGATGVLFF. The CDR3 nucleotides are TGTGCCACCAGTGATGCCCTGGGACAGGGGGCGACCGGGGTGCTGTTTTTT. The chain couples TRBV24-1 to TRBJ2-2; 12 bases align to TRBD1. CDR3 length: 17 residues. Germline loops: CDR1 KGHDR, CDR2 SFDVKD.

The CDR3 protein is CASSFPGRRPQHF. In DNA, the CDR3 is TGTGCCAGCAGCTTTCCGGGAAGGCGGCCCCAGCATTTT. J is TRBJ1-5 and V is TRBV5-4; D is unclear. Germline loops: CDR1 SGHNT, CDR2 YYREEE (reference sequence). This CDR3 spans 13 amino acids. V dropped 2 bases and J dropped 9 bases, with 12 bases sitting between them.

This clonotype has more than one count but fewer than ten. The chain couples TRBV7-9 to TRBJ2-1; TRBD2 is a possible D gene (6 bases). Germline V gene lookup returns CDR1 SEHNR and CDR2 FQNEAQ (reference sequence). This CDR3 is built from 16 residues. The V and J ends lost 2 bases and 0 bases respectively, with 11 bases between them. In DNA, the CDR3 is TGTGCCAGCAGCTTACTGGCTAGCGCCTCCTACAATGAGCAGTTCTTC. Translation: CASSLLASASYNEQFF.

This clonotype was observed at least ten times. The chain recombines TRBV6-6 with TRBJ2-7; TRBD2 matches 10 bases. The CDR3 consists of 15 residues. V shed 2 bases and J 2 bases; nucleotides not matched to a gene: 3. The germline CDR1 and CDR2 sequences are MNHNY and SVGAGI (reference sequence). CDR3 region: CASSYLAGDTYEQYF. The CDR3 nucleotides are TGTGCCAGCAGTTACCTAGCGGGGGATACCTACGAGCAGTACTTC.

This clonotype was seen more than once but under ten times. In DNA, the CDR3 is TGCAGTGCTAGAGTAAACACCGGGGAGCTGTTTTTT. It encodes CSARVNTGELFF. The chain carries TRBV20-1 and TRBJ2-2, with D unclear. V gave up 1 base and J gave up 2 bases, with 2 bases separating them. Germline V gene lookup returns CDR1 DFQATT and CDR2 SNEGSKA (reference sequence). The CDR3 is 12 amino acids.

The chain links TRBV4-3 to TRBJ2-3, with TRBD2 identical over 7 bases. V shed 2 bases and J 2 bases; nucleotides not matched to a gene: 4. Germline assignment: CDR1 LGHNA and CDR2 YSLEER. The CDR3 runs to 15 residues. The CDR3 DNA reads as TGCGCCAGCAGCCAACGTGGGACTAACACAGATACGCAGTATTTT. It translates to CASSQRGTNTDTQYF.

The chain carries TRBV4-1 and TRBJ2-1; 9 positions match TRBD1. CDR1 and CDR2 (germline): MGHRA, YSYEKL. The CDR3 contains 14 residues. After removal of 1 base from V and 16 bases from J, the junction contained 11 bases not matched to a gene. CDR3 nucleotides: TGCGCCAGCAGCCAAGTAATGGGACAGGGACAAGAATTCTTC. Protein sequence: CASSQVMGQGQEFF.